The source of this TCR beta chain is a study of T-cell memory formation after mild COVID-19. Trimming removed 4 bases at V and 3 bases at J, with 15 bases between. The CDR3 runs to 15 residues. CDR1 and CDR2 from the germline V gene are SQVTM and ANQGSEA. TCRdb redid the calling of the 5' RACE reads with MiXCR, one entry per CDR3 protein. The data contain just over 350,000 distinct CDR3 sequences, approximately 15% of them singletons. What was sequenced was PBMCs or a T cell subset sorted from them (not recorded which). The source is a man between 18 and 35 years old who had mild COVID-19 (a few samples of this study predate the infection). Cell type and time point are not known. V and J are TRBV29-1 and TRBJ1-4, with D possibly being TRBD1 (5 bases). As DNA, the CDR3 is TGCAGCGTTGTATGGTCGGGGGTATCTAATGAAAAACTGTTTTTT. This encodes CSVVWSGVSNEKLFF.